This TCR beta chain was retrieved from a study of T-cell reconstitution after alpha-beta-depleted transplantation in children. A library of TCRbeta sequences, prepared with unique molecular identifiers, was generated. TCRdb fed the PCR reads into MiXCR, producing one record per CDR3 protein. The sample contains 200,000 to 300,000 distinct CDR3 sequences, over 20% of which appear only once. The source was PBMCs, collected before TCRalphabeta/CD19-depleted stem cell transplant. This sequence originates from a girl aged 2-10 years with Fanconi anemia, due to receive a stem cell transplant.

The CDR3 DNA is TGTGCCACCAGCAGAGACATTATGAGACTAGAGGCGGGGGAGCTGTTTTTT. Residues: CATSRDIMRLEAGELFF. This sequence joins TRBV15 and TRBJ2-2; a possible D gene is TRBD2 (6 bases). CDR1 is LNHNV and CDR2 is YYDKDF in the germline V gene (reference sequence). CDR3 length: 17 amino acids. The V gene lost 0 bases and the J gene lost 8 bases, with 19 bases spanning the gap.